This paragraph covers one T cell receptor beta chain sequence. Antigen specificity is unknown. This record belongs to a study of beta chain features in type 1 diabetes. About the study: Age, gender and cell yields were similar between patients and healthy donors.

Regarding the study as a whole: Shortening that was moderate but significant affected the TCRB CDR3s of Type 1 diabetes patients in all four CD4+ subsets.

CDR1 is SNHLY and CDR2 is FYNNEI in the germline V gene. The V segment lost 6 bases and the J segment 7 bases; nucleotides outside the gene matches: 6. The CDR3 is made up of 16 amino acids. The whole isolated RNA underwent reverse transcription, so sequencing captured expressed TCRB transcripts. Sequencing was performed with immunoSEQ multiplex PCR; in TCRdb, only in-frame clones are kept and a portion is missing. The data show about 340,000 clones, about a tenth seen once. The sequenced material came from central memory CD4+ T cells from blood. The clonotype originates from a man aged 30 to 45 with type 1 diabetes. The rearrangement joins TRBV2 to TRBJ2-1; 16 bases map to TRBD2. In DNA, the CDR3 is TGTGCCAGCAGACCGGGACTAGCGGGGGGGCAAAATGAGCAGTTCTTC. It yields the protein CASRPGLAGGQNEQFF.